Shown below are 26 T cell receptor beta chains from a single sample sequenced in a study of T cells in Graves' hyperthyroidism and ophthalmopathy. The source material, RNA transcripts, was used to amplify TCR beta CDR3 regions. First-round RT-PCR targeting the TCR CDR3 was performed with the HTBI primer set. TCRdb called the multiplex PCR reads again in MiXCR, with one record for every CDR3 protein. The table shows about 740,000 distinct CDR3 sequences, with around 15% occurring only once. The sequencing input was blood. The receptors originated from a woman aged 18-29 years with Graves' hyperthyroidism.

This clonotype was counted many times. The chain's CDR3 is CSADSGTAVEKLFF. CDR3 coding DNA: TGCAGTGCCGACTCCGGGACAGCTGTGGAAAAACTGTTTTTT. The genes are TRBV20-1 and TRBJ1-4; 7 nucleotides match TRBD1. Germline V gene data show CDR1 as DFQATT and CDR2 as SNEGSKA (reference sequence). Trimming at V came to 6 bases and at J to 8 bases, leaving 12 bases not matched to a gene. The CDR3 is made up of 14 amino acids.

This clonotype was counted a few times. This sequence joins TRBV27 and TRBJ2-1; TRBD2 might be the D (5 bases). The germline V gene has CDR1 MNHEY and CDR2 SMNVEV (reference sequence). Trimming shortened V by 6 bases and J by 4 bases, and 13 bases separated the two germline ends. There are 14 residues in the CDR3. CDR3 loop: CASRTTGNYNEQFF. In DNA, the CDR3 is TGTGCCAGCAGGACCACGGGAAATTACAATGAGCAGTTCTTC.

The table lists this clonotype with many counts. The V gene is TRBV18, the J gene TRBJ2-1; 8 bases map to TRBD2. CDR3 length: 14 amino acids. Germline loops: CDR1 KGHSH, CDR2 LQKENI. J gave up 5 bases and V 0 bases, and 0 bases lay outside the gene matches. CDR3 loop: CASSPPGLDNEQFF. As DNA, the CDR3 is TGTGCCAGCTCACCACCGGGACTAGACAATGAGCAGTTCTTC.

J is TRBJ2-7 and V is TRBV6-2 or TRBV6-3, with 11 bases matching TRBD2. The CDR3 consists of 16 residues. Per the germline V gene, CDR1 is MNHEY and CDR2 is SVGEGT. The J segment lost 5 bases and the V segment lost 6 bases, leaving 12 bases of the junction unmatched. The CDR3 DNA is TGTGCCAGCAGCCTTACTATAGCGGGAGGGCCCGACGAGCAGTACTTC. It specifies CASSLTIAGGPDEQYF.

A few counts support this clonotype. The genes are TRBV11-3 and TRBJ2-1; tentative D call: TRBD2 (6 bases). Germline V gene data show CDR1 as SGHNT and CDR2 as YENEEA. V was shortened by 3 bases and J by 8 bases, with 17 bases between the two germline ends. The CDR3 covers 15 residues. The chain's CDR3 is CASSLRRAGPDEQFF. The CDR3 region has the DNA TGTGCCAGCAGCTTGCGGCGGGCGGGACCCGATGAGCAGTTCTTC.

The sample holds many counts of this clonotype. V usage is TRBV5-1 and J usage is TRBJ2-3, with no clear D. Germline V CDR1 and CDR2: SGHRS, YFSETQ. CDR3 length: 14 residues. V was trimmed by 0 bases and J by 1 base, leaving 6 bases between them. The CDR3 region is CASSLVAGTDTQYF. The CDR3 DNA sequence: TGCGCCAGCAGCTTGGTGGCAGGCACAGATACGCAGTATTTT.

CDR3 in amino acids: CASSYSMGQIQETQYF. The CDR3 DNA sequence: TGTGCCAGCAGCTACAGCATGGGACAGATCCAAGAGACCCAGTACTTC. The V and J genes are TRBV7-9 and TRBJ2-5; the match to TRBD1 covers 7 bases. Germline-derived CDR1 and CDR2 are SEHNR and FQNEAQ (reference sequence). Germline trimming cut 4 bases from V and 1 base from J; bases unmatched to any gene: 9. CDR3 length equals 16 residues.

This clonotype was counted a few times. This sequence joins TRBV7-9 and TRBJ1-2; D unclear. The length of the CDR3 is 11 residues. V was trimmed by 2 bases and J by 8 bases, leaving 6 bases between them. Germline CDR1 reads SEHNR; CDR2 reads FQNEAQ (reference sequence). CDR3 in amino acids: CASSLMGGYTF. The DNA of the CDR3 is TGTGCCAGCAGCTTAATGGGGGGCTACACCTTC. Complete variable domain (other parts from reference TRBV7-9 and TRBJ1-2): DTGVSQNPRHKITKRGQNVTFRCDPISEHNRLYWYRQTLGQGPEFLTYFQNEAQLEKSRLLSDRFSAERPKGSFSTLEIQRTEQGDSAMYLCASSLMGGYTFGSGTRLTVV.

This clonotype was detected ten times or more. The rearrangement uses TRBV18 and TRBJ2-3; D perhaps matches TRBD1 (6 bases). The CDR3 has 13 amino acids. Trimming stripped 6 bases from V and 2 bases from J, with 9 bases between. Germline assignment: CDR1 KGHSH and CDR2 LQKENI. CDR3 sequence (DNA): TGTGCCAGCTCTGGACAGACCACAGATACGCAGTATTTT. It yields the protein CASSGQTTDTQYF.

In its sample, this clonotype was seen many times. This chain connects TRBV2 to TRBJ1-3; possibly TRBD1 for D (6 bases). Deletions cut 7 bases from V and 4 bases from J, with 20 bases between. Germline loops: CDR1 SNHLY, CDR2 FYNNEI. The CDR3 has 16 residues. For the CDR3, the DNA is TGTGCCAGCACCCCTACCCAGGGGCGCGGGGGAAACACCATATATTTT. Its translation is CASTPTQGRGGNTIYF. The variable domain in full, with the rest retrieved from reference TRBV2 and TRBJ1-3, is EPEVTQTPSHQVTQMGQEVILRCVPISNHLYFYWYRQILGQKVEFLVSFYNNEISEKSEIFDDQFSVERPDGSNFTLKIRSTKLEDSAMYFCASTPTQGRGGNTIYFGEGSWLTVV.

Only a few counts were recorded for this clonotype. The chain recombines TRBV19 with TRBJ2-7; D is undetermined. CDR3 length equals 15 residues. Per germline, CDR1 LNHDA and CDR2 SQIVND (reference sequence). Trimming took 3 bases from V and 3 from J, leaving 15 bases between them. CDR3 amino acids: CASSIARTSGYEQYF. CDR3 bases: TGTGCCAGTAGTATCGCGAGGACCTCGGGCTACGAGCAGTACTTC.

This clonotype was seen at least ten times. This chain uses TRBV11-2 with TRBJ2-2; 8 bases are shared with TRBD2. V dropped 0 bases and J dropped 4; count of bases not matched to a gene: 1. There are 15 residues in the CDR3. Germline V gives CDR1 SGHAT, CDR2 FQNNGV. The CDR3 sequence: CASSLEAGVTGELFF. For the CDR3, the DNA is TGTGCCAGCAGCTTAGAAGCGGGAGTCACCGGGGAGCTGTTTTTT.

This clonotype was found many times. The CDR3 DNA reads TGTGCCAGCAGCTCACGCTTTAAGGGCGCGGGCTCCTACGAGCAGTACTTC. Amino acids: CASSSRFKGAGSYEQYF. The rearrangement uses TRBV11-2 and TRBJ2-7; possible D gene TRBD2, 5 bases. Trimming shortened V by 4 bases and J by 0 bases, and 19 bases separated the two germline ends. Germline loops: CDR1 SGHAT, CDR2 FQNNGV. The CDR3 has 17 residues.

The chain uses TRBV27 and TRBJ2-1; 8 bases fit TRBD1. This CDR3 contains 15 residues. Germline CDR1 and CDR2: MNHEY and SMNVEV (reference sequence). The V and J ends lost 2 bases and 8 bases, in that order; junction bases with no gene match: 8. The CDR3 protein is CASSLPGGRVDEQFF. The CDR3 coding sequence is TGTGCCAGCAGTTTACCAGGGGGCAGGGTCGATGAGCAGTTCTTC.

This clonotype was seen many times. The chain has TRBV18 and TRBJ1-1, with 9 bases lining up with TRBD1. V was clipped by 4 bases and J by 7 bases; unmatched bases: 7. Germline CDR1 KGHSH, CDR2 LQKENI. The CDR3 is made up of 14 amino acids. The CDR3 bases are TGTGCCAGCTCACAGACCGGGACAGGGAGTGAAGCTTTCTTT. Its translation: CASSQTGTGSEAFF.

This clonotype has at least ten counts. The chain carries TRBV28 and TRBJ2-1; possibly TRBD1 for D (5 bases). This CDR3 region has 14 residues. CDR1 MDHEN and CDR2 SYDVKM come from the germline V gene. Trimming pared 6 bases from V and 4 bases from J, leaving 13 bases between. The CDR3 DNA is TGTGCCAGCAGGGTCAGGGCGACTTACAATGAGCAGTTCTTC. Protein product: CASRVRATYNEQFF.

This clonotype occurred a few times. The V and J genes are TRBV27 and TRBJ2-1; D remains ambiguous. The CDR3 length is 13 residues. The V gene lost 5 bases and the J gene lost 10 bases, with 15 bases spanning the gap. Germline CDR1 and CDR2: MNHEY and SMNVEV (reference sequence). The CDR3 protein is CASSIGSSREQFF. The CDR3 DNA follows: TGTGCCAGCAGTATAGGCTCGTCGAGGGAGCAGTTCTTC.

This clonotype was observed many times. The gene calls are TRBV7-3 and TRBJ2-7; possibly TRBD1 for D (5 bases). Germline assignment: CDR1 SGHTA and CDR2 FQGTGA. Trimming shortened V by 1 base and J by 5 bases, and 12 bases separated the two germline ends. The CDR3 runs to 14 residues. The CDR3 DNA is TGTGCCAGCAGCTTAAGGGCAGGGTGGGACGAGCAGTACTTC. Translating gives CASSLRAGWDEQYF. The full variable domain, completed using reference TRBV7-3 and TRBJ2-7, is GAGVSQTPSNKVTEKGKYVELRCDPISGHTALYWYRQSLGQGPEFLIYFQGTGAADDSGLPNDRFFAVRPEGSVSTLKIQRTERGDSAVYLCASSLRAGWDEQYFGPGTRLTVT.

Ten or more counts support this clonotype. The chain employs TRBV11-2 and TRBJ2-5; 7 bases are a match to TRBD1. This CDR3 is built from 15 residues. The germline V gene encodes CDR1 SGHAT and CDR2 FQNNGV. With 3 bases clipped from V and 2 bases from J, the junction kept 6 bases outside the gene matches. DNA of the CDR3: TGTGCCAGCAGCTTTGGGACAGCTTCGCAAGAGACCCAGTACTTC. The encoded protein is CASSFGTASQETQYF. Full variable domain (remainder filled in from reference TRBV11-2 and TRBJ2-5): EAGVAQSPRYKIIEKRQSVAFWCNPISGHATLYWYQQILGQGPKLLIQFQNNGVVDDSQLPKDRFSAERLKGVDSTLKIQPAKLEDSAVYLCASSFGTASQETQYFGPGTRLLVL.

This chain connects TRBV12-3 or TRBV12-4 to TRBJ2-6, with 10 bases fitting TRBD1. Unmatched junction bases numbered 11, after V lost 3 bases and J lost 3 bases. The CDR3 runs 19 residues. CDR3 nucleotide sequence: TGTGCCAGCAGTTTCTCTCTCTGGGACAGGGGAGGTGGGGCCAACGTCCTGACTTTC. This translates into CASSFSLWDRGGGANVLTF.

The rearrangement joins TRBV5-1 to TRBJ1-4, with 7 bases lining up with TRBD1. The CDR3 covers 13 residues. Per the germline V gene, CDR1 is SGHRS and CDR2 is YFSETQ. V shed 7 bases and J 3 bases; nucleotides not matched to a gene: 3. Written as DNA, the CDR3 is TGCGCCAGCCGGGACAGTCCTAATGAAAAACTGTTTTTT. It is translated as CASRDSPNEKLFF.

A word on this clonotype: In this CDR3 the conserved last residue, phenylalanine or tryptophan, is missing, so a read error is likely. The chain has TRBV7-3 and TRBJ2-1, with TRBD1 matching over 7 bases. Germline V gene data show CDR1 as SGHTA and CDR2 as FQGTGA. The CDR3 loop spans 15 amino acids. The V segment lost 4 bases and the J segment 1 base; nucleotides outside the gene matches: 4. CDR3 DNA sequence: TGTGCCAGCAGCTACAACAGGGGATCCTACAATGAGCAGTTCGTC. Translating gives CASSYNRGSYNEQFV.

This clonotype was seen a few times. The J gene is TRBJ2-6, the V gene TRBV6-1; perhaps TRBD1 as D (5 bases). Germline lookup yields CDR1 MNHNS and CDR2 SASEGT. Trimming pared 8 bases from V and 0 bases from J, leaving 17 bases between. This CDR3 region has 17 residues. CDR3 sequence (DNA): TGTGCCAGCGAGGTCTTCAGGGTTAGCTCTGGGGCCAACGTCCTGACTTTC. It encodes CASEVFRVSSGANVLTF.

This clonotype was found many times. The chain joins TRBV27 to TRBJ2-3; 11 bases map to TRBD2. Germline V gene sequence: CDR1 MNHEY, CDR2 SMNVEV (reference sequence). V lost 6 bases, J lost 6 bases, and 8 bases stayed unmatched. CDR3 length equals 15 residues. The CDR3 reads CASRLTSGRADTQYF. The DNA of the CDR3 is TGTGCCAGCAGACTCACTAGCGGGAGAGCGGATACGCAGTATTTT.

The V gene is TRBV7-9, the J gene TRBJ2-2, with D possibly matching TRBD1 (5 bases). The CDR3 length is 15 residues. Trimming removed 11 bases at V and 3 bases at J, with 19 bases between. CDR1 is SEHNR and CDR2 is FQNEAQ in the germline V gene (reference sequence). The CDR3 bases are TGTGCCGGACAAATCGGCATAGTAGACACCGGGGAGCTGTTTTTT. It yields the protein CAGQIGIVDTGELFF.

In its sample, this clonotype was seen many times. The chain recombines TRBV6-1 with TRBJ2-7; possible D gene TRBD2, 6 bases. There are 15 residues in the CDR3. In germline, CDR1 is MNHNS, CDR2 SASEGT. Trimming removed 6 bases from V and 0 bases from J, with 15 bases in between. CDR3 region: CASSLAETSSYEQYF. CDR3 nucleotides: TGTGCCAGCAGCTTAGCGGAAACAAGCTCCTACGAGCAGTACTTC.